Each of the 27 T cell receptor beta chains below was sequenced from the same sample in a study of regulatory T cells in long-lasting Graves disease. The time point is: newly diagnosed GD, antithyroid drugs for less than 3 months. Researchers made the TCR library from RNA that was extracted from PBMCs. Library construction for TCR beta used iRepertoire HTBI primers and Arm-PCR of CDR3 regions. TCRdb re-analysed the multiplex PCR reads in MiXCR, keeping a single row per CDR3 protein. The sample records 680,000 or so distinct CDR3 sequences, roughly 15% being singletons. These data were likewise used in another study, on T cells in Graves' hyperthyroidism and ophthalmopathy.

The sample in question was peripheral blood mononuclear cells (PBMCs), obtained at new diagnosis, from a patient treated with antithyroid drugs. All receptors derive from a woman in her thirties with Graves disease.

This clonotype has just a few counts. V gene TRBV29-1 combines with J gene TRBJ2-1, with 8 bases aligning to TRBD1. V shed 6 bases, J shed 6 bases, and the junction held 4 bases outside the gene matches. Per germline, CDR1 SQVTM and CDR2 ANQGSEA. This CDR3 is 12 amino acids long. In DNA form, the CDR3 reads TGCAGCGTCGGACAGGGTGGCAATGAGCAGTTCTTC. Residues: CSVGQGGNEQFF.

Ten or more counts support this clonotype. The chain couples TRBV20-1 to TRBJ2-5, with TRBD1 matching over 7 bases. Germline V gene lookup returns CDR1 DFQATT and CDR2 SNEGSKA (reference sequence). The CDR3 runs to 15 residues. Losses at the gene ends were 2 bases for V and 4 bases for J; bases not matched to a gene: 10. The CDR3, as DNA: TGCAGTGCTAGAAAGCCAGGGGGTGGAACAGAGACCCAGTACTTC. This gives the protein CSARKPGGGTETQYF.

This clonotype was detected a few times. This chain connects TRBV6-1 to TRBJ2-6; D remains unclear. Looked up from germline, CDR1 is MNHNS and CDR2 is SASEGT. This CDR3 spans 13 amino acids. Between the trimmed V and J ends, which lost 8 bases and 0 bases, there was a span of 5 bases. The CDR3 bases are TGTGCCAGCTGGGGCTCTGGGGCCAACGTCCTGACTTTC. Translation gives CASWGSGANVLTF.

The chain joins TRBV7-9 to TRBJ2-1, with D tentatively TRBD2 (5 bases). The CDR3 is made up of 13 amino acids. V was trimmed by 5 bases and J by 12 bases, leaving 17 bases between them. Germline assignment: CDR1 SEHNR and CDR2 FQNEAQ (reference sequence). This chain's CDR3 is CASSPSFGDRQFF. CDR3 coding DNA: TGTGCCAGCAGCCCTTCTTTCGGGGATCGGCAGTTCTTC.

The chain has TRBV7-2 and TRBJ1-3; no clear D. The CDR3 runs to 17 residues. V lost 4 bases to trimming and J lost 0 bases, with 16 bases between them. Germline values: CDR1 SGHTA, CDR2 FQGNSA. CDR3 sequence: CASSSGPGSYSGNTIYF. The CDR3 DNA reads TGTGCCAGCAGCTCGGGCCCGGGGTCATACTCTGGAAACACCATATATTTT.

The sample holds many counts of this clonotype. The chain is built from TRBV20-1 and TRBJ1-5; TRBD1 is a possible D gene (5 bases). The CDR3 runs 14 residues. The germline gives CDR1 DFQATT, CDR2 SNEGSKA (reference sequence). The V end was cut by 1 base, the J end by 1 base, with 8 bases between. CDR3 coding DNA: TGCAGTGCTAGAGGGGGCGCGAGCAATCAGCCCCAGCATTTT. Protein: CSARGGASNQPQHF.

The count of this clonotype is one. The chain combines TRBV18 with TRBJ2-7, with 10 bases that match TRBD1. V shed 2 bases, J shed 5 bases, and the junction held 6 bases outside the gene matches. The CDR3 loop spans 15 amino acids. CDR1 and CDR2 (germline): KGHSH, LQKENI. CDR3 residues: CASSPGTGEYHEQYF. For the CDR3, the DNA is TGTGCCAGCTCACCAGGGACAGGGGAATACCACGAGCAGTACTTC.

This clonotype occurred many times. The chain has TRBV20-1 and TRBJ1-2; no definite D call. This CDR3 contains 16 residues. The germline gives CDR1 DFQATT, CDR2 SNEGSKA (reference sequence). Trimming took off 3 bases at V and 0 bases at J, with 17 bases between the two ends. CDR3 residues: CSASPRNPRANYGYTF. In nucleotides, the CDR3 is TGCAGTGCTAGTCCGAGAAATCCAAGAGCTAACTATGGCTACACCTTC.

This clonotype was recorded at least ten times. The chain recombines TRBV7-9 with TRBJ1-4; D remains ambiguous. Trimming took off 7 bases at V and 0 bases at J, with 12 bases between the two ends. Looked up from germline, CDR1 is SEHNR and CDR2 is FQNEAQ (reference sequence). The CDR3 is made up of 15 amino acids. CDR3 sequence reads: CASTSPTATNEKLFF. CDR3 sequence (DNA): TGTGCCAGCACTTCACCGACCGCAACTAATGAAAAACTGTTTTTT.

This clonotype came up a few times. The CDR3 DNA follows: TGTGCCAGCAGCTTAGACAGAATGGAGACCCAGTACTTC. Translating gives CASSLDRMETQYF. The chain carries TRBV7-2 and TRBJ2-5, with D uncertain. This CDR3 is 13 amino acids long. In germline, CDR1 is SGHTA, CDR2 FQGNSA. Trimming took 1 base from V and 5 from J, leaving 8 bases between them.

The J gene is TRBJ2-3, the V gene TRBV18; 13 bases match TRBD2. The trim removed 1 base at V and 4 bases at J, leaving 5 bases unmatched. The CDR3 contains 17 residues. CDR1 and CDR2 from the germline V gene are KGHSH and LQKENI. The CDR3 loop reads CASSPQGLAGAADTQYF. In DNA, the CDR3 is TGTGCCAGCTCACCACAAGGACTAGCGGGAGCAGCAGATACGCAGTATTTT.

This clonotype came up many times. The V call is TRBV12-3 or TRBV12-4, the J call TRBJ2-2; D gene uncertain. The V end was cut by 3 bases, the J end by 2 bases, with 7 bases between. This CDR3 contains 14 residues. CDR3 protein: CASSFVSNTGELFF. In nucleotides, the CDR3 is TGTGCCAGCAGTTTTGTCTCTAACACCGGGGAGCTGTTTTTT.

This clonotype appeared many times. The V call is TRBV6-5, the J call TRBJ1-1; D gene ambiguous. The CDR3 totals 15 residues. Trimming took 0 bases from V and 0 from J, leaving 8 bases between them. Per germline, CDR1 MNHEY and CDR2 SVGAGI. CDR3 nucleotides: TGTGCCAGCAGTTACTCTGGGGATTTGAACACTGAAGCTTTCTTT. Amino acids: CASSYSGDLNTEAFF.

This clonotype appeared many times. The chain has TRBV18 and TRBJ1-1; 8 bases are shared with TRBD1. V shed 2 bases, J shed 4 bases, and the junction held 6 bases outside the gene matches. Germline values: CDR1 KGHSH, CDR2 LQKENI. The CDR3 spans 15 residues. CDR3 amino acids: CASSPGTGAGTEAFF. CDR3 nucleotides: TGTGCCAGCTCACCAGGGACAGGAGCGGGCACTGAAGCTTTCTTT. The full variable domain, with the rest looked up from reference TRBV18 and TRBJ1-1, is NAGVMQNPRHLVRRRGQEARLRCSPMKGHSHVYWYRQLPEEGLKFMVYLQKENIIDESGMPKERFSAEFPKEGPSILRIQQVVRGDSAAYFCASSPGTGAGTEAFFGQGTRLTVV.

On this clonotype itself: The germline gene is not matched at one end of the junction; a read error may be the cause. V and J are TRBV5-1 and TRBJ2-7; TRBD2 matches at 9 bases. From germline, CDR1 is SGHRS and CDR2 YFSETQ. This CDR3 contains 16 residues. The CDR3 region is CASSRLPRAGGDEQYF. CDR3 DNA: TGTGCCAGCAGCCGCTTGCCACGAGCGGGAGGCGACGAGCAGTACTTC.

At least ten counts were recorded for this clonotype. This chain connects TRBV12-3 or TRBV12-4 to TRBJ1-2; D not resolved. Trimming took off 7 bases at V and 8 bases at J, with 17 bases between the two ends. The CDR3 runs to 13 residues. CDR3 in DNA: TGTGCCAGCAAAGGAGGCTATGAGTGGGGCTACACCTTC. It yields the protein CASKGGYEWGYTF.

The rearrangement links TRBV4-2 to TRBJ1-4; perhaps TRBD1 as D (5 bases). The V gene lost 0 bases and the J gene lost 9 bases, with 17 bases spanning the gap. The CDR3 totals 16 residues. Germline loops: CDR1 LGHNA, CDR2 YNFKEQ. CDR3 coding DNA: TGTGCCAGCAGCCAAGACGTCCAGGGAGGTGAGAAAAAACTGTTTTTT. Its translation is CASSQDVQGGEKKLFF.

This clonotype was seen only a few times. This chain links TRBV20-1 with TRBJ2-3; TRBD2 is a possible D gene (5 bases). The CDR3 totals 14 residues. Trimming shortened V by 3 bases and J by 2 bases, and 12 bases separated the two germline ends. Germline loops: CDR1 DFQATT, CDR2 SNEGSKA (reference sequence). The CDR3: CSAREDDNTDTQYF. In nucleotides, the CDR3 is TGCAGTGCTAGGGAGGACGATAACACAGATACGCAGTATTTT.

This clonotype was picked up one time. This clone may be a read error of a much larger clone one base away. This chain links TRBV2 with TRBJ2-3; no definite D call. V lost 8 bases and J 4 bases, leaving 10 bases between the germline ends. CDR3 length: 12 residues. Per germline, CDR1 SNHLY and CDR2 FYNNEI. CDR3 DNA sequence: TGTGCCAGCGGGTGCAGAGCAGATACGCAGTATTTT. This gives the protein CASGCRADTQYF.

This clonotype was picked up many times. The chain links TRBV7-2 to TRBJ1-1; possible D gene TRBD1, 6 bases. The germline gives CDR1 SGHTA, CDR2 FQGNSA. V was cut by 1 base and J by 1 base, with 19 bases left in between. This CDR3 has 18 residues. CDR3 amino acids: CASSLVSWGAGRNTEAFF. The DNA of the CDR3 is TGTGCCAGCAGCTTAGTGTCGTGGGGGGCTGGTAGGAACACTGAAGCTTTCTTT.

The rearrangement joins TRBV9 to TRBJ1-2, with D maybe TRBD1 (6 bases). The V end lost 4 bases, the J end lost 0 bases, and 13 bases lay between the germline ends. The length of the CDR3 is 15 residues. Germline CDR1 reads SGDLS; CDR2 reads YYNGEE. This chain's CDR3 is CASSPGQRTNYGYTF. DNA of the CDR3: TGTGCCAGCAGCCCAGGACAGCGAACTAACTATGGCTACACCTTC. Drawing the rest from reference TRBV9 and TRBJ1-2, the complete variable domain is DSGVTQTPKHLITATGQRVTLRCSPRSGDLSVYWYQQSLDQGLQFLIQYYNGEERAKGNILERFSAQQFPDLHSELNLSSLELGDSALYFCASSPGQRTNYGYTFGSGTRLTVV.

This clonotype was seen many times. The V and J genes are TRBV7-9 and TRBJ1-4; the D gene is possibly TRBD1 (6 bases). Between the trimmed V and J ends, which lost 3 bases and 3 bases, there was a span of 8 bases. Germline lookup yields CDR1 SEHNR and CDR2 FQNEAQ (reference sequence). This CDR3 has 14 amino acids. Written as DNA, the CDR3 is TGTGCCAGCAGCTTCGCAGGGGCTAATGAAAAACTGTTTTTT. Residues: CASSFAGANEKLFF.

This clonotype has a count of ten or more. The chain uses TRBV2 and TRBJ2-7; D perhaps matches TRBD1 (7 bases). The germline V and J ends were trimmed by 6 bases and 7 bases, with 22 bases remaining between them. CDR3 length equals 15 residues. Germline values: CDR1 SNHLY, CDR2 FYNNEI. The CDR3 loop reads CASSPVAGGSAEQYF. The CDR3 coding sequence is TGTGCCAGCAGCCCGGTGGCAGGGGGGTCTGCGGAGCAGTACTTC.

The table lists this clonotype with many counts. V is TRBV6-1 and J is TRBJ1-2; D is unclear. CDR3 length equals 14 residues. V lost 2 bases to trimming and J lost 2 bases, with 9 bases between them. Germline V gene lookup returns CDR1 MNHNS and CDR2 SASEGT. CDR3 in DNA: TGTGCCAGCAGTGAAATGACGGAGAACTATGGCTACACCTTC. This translates into CASSEMTENYGYTF.

The CDR3 loop is CAWSPRPTLGTEQFF. The CDR3 bases are TGTGCCTGGAGTCCCAGACCAACACTGGGGACTGAGCAGTTCTTC. The gene calls are TRBV30 and TRBJ2-1; D may correspond to TRBD1 or TRBD2 (5 bases each). The V end was cut by 2 bases, the J end by 9 bases, with 20 bases between. The germline gives CDR1 GTSNPN, CDR2 SVGIG (reference sequence). The CDR3 runs to 15 residues.

This clonotype has a count of ten or more. The chain employs TRBV11-3 and TRBJ2-1; 7 bases map to TRBD2. With V trimmed by 5 bases and J by 5 bases, 9 bases remained unmatched. The germline V gene has CDR1 SGHNT and CDR2 YENEEA. CDR3 size: 15 residues. The CDR3 is CASSRRGGRNNEQFF. DNA of the CDR3: TGTGCCAGCAGCCGGCGGGGCGGGAGAAACAATGAGCAGTTCTTC.

The table lists this clonotype with many counts. V gene TRBV28 combines with J gene TRBJ2-3; the D gene is possibly TRBD2 (7 bases). Germline CDR1 and CDR2: MDHEN and SYDVKM. V lost 4 bases to trimming and J lost 3 bases, with 11 bases between them. The CDR3 is 14 amino acids. CDR3 nucleotide sequence: TGTGCCAGCAGTTGGGGGGGGCCAACAGATACGCAGTATTTT. Amino acid sequence: CASSWGGPTDTQYF.